The 27 T cell receptor beta chains given below trace back to one sample, sequenced in a study of identical twins (dated by TCRdb to the mid-2010s). The library was produced with 5' RACE. Sequencing used an Illumina HiSeq 2000. The public reads were quality trimmed at Q25 with fastp and then assembled into clones with MiXCR by TCRdb, keeping productive beta chains. Rows matching on CDR3 protein sequence are summarized as one entry with the most common DNA and genes. The sample records about 570,000 distinct CDR3 sequences, 9.6% of which are singletons. Under 3.5% of the sample comes from the top ten. These data also featured in a second study, about yellow fever vaccine responses in identical twins.

Sequencing used PBMCs. These receptors originate from a woman aged 18-29 years in good health.

This clonotype was recorded at least ten times. The chain joins TRBV29-1 to TRBJ2-5; a weak D match, TRBD2 (6 bases). The CDR3 runs 14 residues. V was shortened by 1 base and J by 5 bases, with 14 bases between the two germline ends. CDR1 and CDR2 (germline): SQVTM, ANQGSEA. CDR3 sequence: CSVEVGGKGETQYF. The CDR3 region has the DNA TGCAGCGTTGAAGTGGGGGGTAAAGGGGAGACCCAGTACTTC.

This clonotype was seen many times. The chain uses TRBV5-1 and TRBJ2-2; 9 positions match TRBD1. V trimming: 1 base; J trimming: 3 bases; junction bases outside the gene matches: 4. The CDR3 runs 16 residues. Germline lookup yields CDR1 SGHRS and CDR2 YFSETQ. The DNA for the CDR3 is TGCGCCAGCAGCTTGCCCGACAGGGGGGACACCGGGGAGCTGTTTTTT. Translation gives CASSLPDRGDTGELFF.

The J gene is TRBJ2-7, the V gene TRBV7-2, with no clear D. The germline V and J ends were trimmed by 4 bases and 6 bases, with 16 bases remaining between them. Per germline, CDR1 SGHTA and CDR2 FQGNSA. This CDR3 contains 14 residues. The CDR3 region is CASSSQSTVSEQYF. CDR3 nucleotides: TGTGCCAGCAGCTCGCAAAGCACCGTGAGCGAGCAGTACTTC.

This clonotype has a handful of counts. The V and J genes are TRBV4-1 and TRBJ2-3, with D perhaps matching TRBD1 or TRBD2 (5 bases each). Germline V CDR1 and CDR2: MGHRA, YSYEKL. Trimming removed 0 bases at V and 6 bases at J, with 13 bases between. This CDR3 is built from 15 residues. The CDR3: CASSQEAVNRDTQYF. The CDR3 DNA is TGCGCCAGCAGCCAAGAAGCGGTCAACAGGGATACGCAGTATTTT.

This clonotype was counted between two and nine times. The chain carries TRBV2 and TRBJ2-1; perhaps TRBD1 as D (8 bases). This CDR3 region has 15 residues. Germline lookup yields CDR1 SNHLY and CDR2 FYNNEI. V lost 3 bases and J lost 4, with 13 bases in between. CDR3 sequence reads: CASSDTGGGYNEQFF. CDR3 bases: TGTGCCAGCAGTGACACAGGGGGGGGATACAATGAGCAGTTCTTC.

A few counts support this clonotype. The chain uses TRBV4-3 and TRBJ1-2; possibly TRBD1 for D (5 bases). The CDR3 is 13 residues long. The V end was cut by 4 bases, the J end by 8 bases, with 14 bases between. Germline values: CDR1 LGHNA, CDR2 YSLEER. Written as DNA, the CDR3 is TGCGCCAGCAGCCTGGGTGGGACGGGCGGCTACACCTTC. It encodes CASSLGGTGGYTF.

This chain links TRBV11-2 with TRBJ2-7, with TRBD2 matching 14 bases. The CDR3 is made up of 14 amino acids. The junction had 8 bases not matched to a gene; V was cut back by 6 bases and J by 10 bases. Germline CDR1 reads SGHAT; CDR2 reads FQNNGV. The CDR3 here is CASRPGTSGSHQYF. CDR3 in DNA: TGTGCCAGCAGACCCGGGACTAGCGGGAGTCATCAGTACTTC.

The table lists this clonotype with a few counts. V gene TRBV4-3 combines with J gene TRBJ2-1, with 8 bases aligning to TRBD2. The V gene's germline CDR1 is LGHNA and CDR2 YSLEER. V was clipped by 0 bases and J by 2 bases; unmatched bases: 6. This CDR3 contains 17 residues. This chain's CDR3 is CASSQEPRGGTYNEQFF. In nucleotides, the CDR3 is TGCGCCAGCAGCCAAGAGCCACGGGGGGGGACCTACAATGAGCAGTTCTTC.

This chain uses TRBV7-2 with TRBJ1-4; TRBD1 matches at 8 bases. J gave up 7 bases and V 4 bases, and 5 bases lay outside the gene matches. The CDR3 contains 14 residues. Germline CDR1 is SGHTA and CDR2 is FQGNSA. CDR3 amino acids: CASSSPRGREKLFF. DNA of the CDR3: TGTGCCAGCAGCTCCCCCAGGGGGCGTGAAAAACTGTTTTTT.

The DNA of the CDR3 is TGTGCCAGCAGCGTCATAGGGGGCGGTATACCTAGCGAGCAGTACTTC. Amino acid sequence: CASSVIGGGIPSEQYF. The chain uses TRBV11-2 and TRBJ2-7; 7 bases map to TRBD1. The CDR3 sequence is 16 residues long. Germline trimming cut 5 bases from V and 6 bases from J; bases unmatched to any gene: 16. Germline-derived CDR1 and CDR2 are SGHAT and FQNNGV.

The table lists this clonotype with many counts. The genes are TRBV5-1 and TRBJ1-1; D is possibly TRBD1 (5 bases). Germline loops: CDR1 SGHRS, CDR2 YFSETQ. V was pared by 5 bases and J by 0 bases, with 11 bases between. The CDR3 runs to 14 residues. The CDR3 sequence is CASRQDSVNTEAFF. DNA for the CDR3: TGCGCCAGCAGGCAAGACAGTGTGAACACTGAAGCTTTCTTT.

This clonotype was recorded many times. The chain carries TRBV24-1 and TRBJ2-5; TRBD1 matches 10 bases. CDR1 and CDR2 (germline): KGHDR, SFDVKD. J gave up 4 bases and V 3 bases, and 4 bases lay outside the gene matches. The CDR3 is 15 amino acids. The DNA for the CDR3 is TGTGCCACCAGTGATCCAGGACAGGGGGGAGAGACCCAGTACTTC. Encoded protein: CATSDPGQGGETQYF.

V usage is TRBV28 and J usage is TRBJ2-3; D remains ambiguous. Germline loops: CDR1 MDHEN, CDR2 SYDVKM. This CDR3 has 14 amino acids. V was shortened by 5 bases and J by 0 bases, with 9 bases between the two germline ends. CDR3 protein: CASSADGSTDTQYF. As DNA, the CDR3 is TGTGCCAGCAGTGCAGACGGGAGCACAGATACGCAGTATTTT.

This clonotype was seen at least ten times. The chain has TRBV12-3 or TRBV12-4 and TRBJ1-2; D is perhaps TRBD1 (5 bases). V was shortened by 0 bases and J by 6 bases, with 11 bases between the two germline ends. This CDR3 contains 14 residues. CDR3 DNA sequence: TGTGCCAGCAGTTTAGCGAGAGGGGCCCATGGCTACACCTTC. Its translation: CASSLARGAHGYTF.

This clonotype occurred many times. The J gene is TRBJ2-7, the V gene TRBV5-1; no firm D call. This CDR3 is built from 14 residues. CDR1 is SGHRS and CDR2 is YFSETQ in the germline V gene. The ends were cut back, 0 bases at V and 2 bases at J, with 9 bases in the middle. In DNA, the CDR3 is TGCGCCAGCAGCTTGGGGGGAAAAACCTACGAGCAGTACTTC. Amino acids: CASSLGGKTYEQYF.

This rearrangement joins TRBV12-3 or TRBV12-4 to TRBJ2-1; D remains unclear. With 11 bases removed from V and 3 bases from J, the gap between germline ends came to 29 bases. This CDR3 is built from 18 residues. The CDR3 loop is CACCNPWARVGIYNEQFF. DNA for the CDR3: TGTGCCTGCTGTAACCCTTGGGCCCGGGTCGGAATCTACAATGAGCAGTTCTTC.

This clonotype was detected many times. V usage is TRBV10-2 and J usage is TRBJ2-1; tentatively, D is TRBD2 (5 bases). Trimming cost V 7 bases and J 3 bases, with 16 bases left between them. Germline V gene data show CDR1 as WSHSY and CDR2 as SAAADI. This CDR3 is built from 15 residues. The CDR3 DNA follows: TGCGCCAGCAACCTGGCCCTCAGCGGCTACAATGAGCAGTTCTTC. The encoded protein is CASNLALSGYNEQFF.

This clonotype was seen a few times. The V call is TRBV6-1, the J call TRBJ2-2; perhaps TRBD1 as D (6 bases). V lost 6 bases, J lost 6 bases, and 11 bases lay in between. Looked up from germline, CDR1 is MNHNS and CDR2 is SASEGT. The CDR3 covers 13 residues. In nucleotides, the CDR3 is TGTGCCAGCAGCAGGGGCGAGGCCGGGGAGCTGTTTTTT. Protein sequence: CASSRGEAGELFF.

The genes are TRBV20-1 and TRBJ2-7, with TRBD2 matching over 10 bases. Germline lookup yields CDR1 DFQATT and CDR2 SNEGSKA (reference sequence). The CDR3 extends over 16 amino acids. V lost 3 bases and J lost 5; bases outside the gene matches: 13. The CDR3: CSARGHGVAGGNEQYF. Written as DNA, the CDR3 is TGCAGTGCTAGGGGGCATGGAGTAGCGGGAGGAAACGAGCAGTACTTC.

This clonotype was seen a few times. The chain is built from TRBV20-1 and TRBJ2-2, with a possible D match to TRBD1 (6 bases). Trimming removed 5 bases from V and 1 base from J, with 11 bases in between. The CDR3 length is 14 residues. The germline V gene has CDR1 DFQATT and CDR2 SNEGSKA (reference sequence). The CDR3 region has the DNA TGCAGTGCTTATAAGGACAGGAACACCGGGGAGCTGTTTTTT. Its translation is CSAYKDRNTGELFF.

The table lists this clonotype with a few counts. The V and J genes are TRBV24-1 and TRBJ1-1; unclear D gene. This CDR3 has 13 amino acids. Germline lookup yields CDR1 KGHDR and CDR2 SFDVKD. Trimming removed 9 bases from V and 1 base from J, with 11 bases in between. The CDR3 DNA is TGTGCCACCCGGGATGACCAGAACACTGAAGCTTTCTTT. Its translation: CATRDDQNTEAFF.

At least ten counts were recorded for this clonotype. This rearrangement joins TRBV6-5 to TRBJ2-7; a weak D match, TRBD1 (5 bases). V was pared by 2 bases and J by 2 bases, with 7 bases between. This CDR3 is 13 amino acids long. CDR1 and CDR2 (germline): MNHEY, SVGAGI. CDR3 in amino acids: CASSYQGTYEQYF. The CDR3 nucleotides are TGTGCCAGCAGTTACCAGGGAACCTACGAGCAGTACTTC.

V and J are TRBV6-1 and TRBJ2-1; 8 bases fit TRBD2. Looked up from germline, CDR1 is MNHNS and CDR2 is SASEGT. CDR3 length equals 17 residues. Trimming at V came to 6 bases and at J to 2 bases, leaving 12 bases not matched to a gene. The CDR3 region is CASRTIISGATYNEQFF. The DNA of the CDR3 is TGTGCCAGCAGGACAATAATTAGCGGGGCGACCTACAATGAGCAGTTCTTC.

This clonotype showed up many times. The chain employs TRBV6-2 or TRBV6-3 and TRBJ2-3; 7 bases are a match to TRBD2. The CDR3 is 15 residues long. V lost 4 bases and J lost 0; bases outside the gene matches: 4. CDR1 is MNHEY, CDR2 SVGEGT, per germline. As DNA, the CDR3 is TGTGCCAGCAGTTCCGGGACTACCAGCACAGATACGCAGTATTTT. It yields the protein CASSSGTTSTDTQYF.

This clonotype showed up many times. This chain uses TRBV29-1 with TRBJ2-7; 9 bases align to TRBD2. J lost 2 bases, V lost 8 bases, and 16 bases had no gene match. Germline CDR1 and CDR2: SQVTM and ANQGSEA. The CDR3 extends over 16 amino acids. DNA of the CDR3: TGCAGCTCCTCTGGGCTAGCGGGATCCCCCCCCTACGAGCAGTACTTC. This gives the protein CSSSGLAGSPPYEQYF.

The gene calls are TRBV6-2 or TRBV6-3 and TRBJ2-1, with TRBD2 matching over 8 bases. The CDR3 has 19 residues. In germline, CDR1 is MNHEY, CDR2 SVGEGT. Germline trimming cut 0 bases from V and 4 bases from J; bases unmatched to any gene: 14. CDR3 sequence reads: CASSYSGGGSGRSYNEQFF. The DNA for the CDR3 is TGTGCCAGCAGTTACTCAGGAGGGGGAAGCGGGAGATCTTACAATGAGCAGTTCTTC.

The V gene is TRBV5-1, the J gene TRBJ2-5; D remains ambiguous. CDR1 and CDR2 (germline): SGHRS, YFSETQ. Between the trimmed V and J ends, which lost 0 bases and 3 bases, there was a span of 12 bases. This CDR3 has 15 residues. The CDR3 spells CASSLAERGKETQYF. The CDR3 nucleotides are TGCGCCAGCAGCTTGGCCGAAAGAGGAAAAGAGACCCAGTACTTC.